The text below deals with one T cell receptor beta chain. The antigen is undetermined. This sample was included in a study of T cells in Graves' hyperthyroidism and ophthalmopathy. Findings of the study overall: Most thyroid clonotypes expanded above 0.001 appeared in blood too.

Germline CDR1 reads LNHDA; CDR2 reads SQIVND (reference sequence). The V segment lost 4 bases and the J segment 0 bases; nucleotides outside the gene matches: 3. The CDR3 length is 15 residues. Under 12 ml fresh peripheral blood yielded the PBMCs. The investigators amplified TCR beta CDR3 regions from RNA transcripts. Carried out on the TCR CDR3, a first-round RT-PCR used the HTBI primer set. TCRdb reprocessed the multiplex PCR reads via MiXCR and lists one record per CDR3 protein. The table lists hundreds of thousands of distinct CDR3 sequences, under 15% of them singletons, with 32% in the top ten. The receptor was isolated from a young woman with Graves' hyperthyroidism. The sequenced sample was blood. The rearrangement links TRBV19 to TRBJ1-1; 9 bases align to TRBD1. The DNA for the CDR3 is TGTGCCAGTAGTACCACAGGGGGCTTGAACACTGAAGCTTTCTTT. Protein: CASSTTGGLNTEAFF.